These T cell receptor beta chains were read from a single sample in a study of blood T cell repertoires in COVID-19. Clones were sequenced by immunoSEQ multiplex PCR, and TCRdb holds only the in-frame ones, with some missing. The sample yields about 95,000 clones, around nine tenths seen once. Sequencing used peripheral blood. These receptors originate from a woman aged 45 to 65 in a cohort sampled during active COVID-19. CDR3s include the opening cysteine and the closing phenylalanine or tryptophan. The order of the fields is J gene, V gene, CDR3 protein.

>TRBJ2-7|TRBV7-2
CASSRDFRYEQYF
>TRBJ2-7|TRBV9
CASSEGLAGLEQYF
>TRBJ2-1|TRBV27
CASSLNRGNEQFF
>TRBJ1-4|TRBV5-5
CASSPEGSNEKLFF
>TRBJ2-5|TRBV5-4
CASSFPGGRQETQYF
>TRBJ1-2|TRBV19
CASSLGQTVSNYGYTF
>TRBJ2-3|TRBV7-6
CASSLGPLGSGGSDTQYF
>TRBJ1-3|TRBV4-1
CASSPPSLLSGNTIYF
>TRBJ2-5|TRBV5-1
CASSFPTGGAETQYF
>TRBJ1-1|TRBV25-1
CASSETGMNTEAFF
>TRBJ2-2|TRBV5-1
CASSFGGLIAGELFF
>TRBJ2-3|TRBV9
CASSAKTLAGGTDTQYF
>TRBJ1-5|TRBV3-1/TRBV3-2
CASSQAGVNQPQHF
>TRBJ1-3|TRBV5-1
CASSLAFRGQGNTIYF
>TRBJ2-1|TRBV7-9
CASSEAGTGEGFF
>TRBJ2-7|TRBV19
CASSIDGGRVRDEQYF
>TRBJ2-3|TRBV4-1
CASSRYTAAGGPTDTQYF
>TRBJ1-2|TRBV6-5
CASSYEANYGYTF
>TRBJ2-1|TRBV10-3
CAISDEGLAYTNEQFF
>TRBJ2-1|TRBV5-8
CASERLGKGINNEQFF
>TRBJ2-2|TRBV5-1
CASSLDNAGELFF
>TRBJ2-3|TRBV5-4
CASTTGGRPTDTQYF
>TRBJ2-1|TRBV19
CASSQSGRASYNEQFF
>TRBJ2-1|TRBV28
CASSPGSASSYNEQFF
>TRBJ2-2|TRBV7-8
CASSITGLNTGELFF
>TRBJ2-3|TRBV7-9
CASSLVSGSDTQYF
>TRBJ1-1|TRBV27
CASSFEGGNEAFF
>TRBJ2-5|TRBV5-1
CASSFQGNQETQYF
>TRBJ2-1|TRBV24-1
CATSDFSGEQFF
>TRBJ2-7|TRBV7-2
CASSHQEGGPYEQYF
>TRBJ1-3|TRBV9
CASSGGQSSGNTIYF
>TRBJ2-2|TRBV5-1
CASSRDRGSTGELFF
>TRBJ2-3|TRBV7-3
CASSPGSTDTQYF
>TRBJ1-2|TRBV2
CASTLRAQGNYGYTF
>TRBJ1-2|TRBV14
CASSQRTGSGVNYGYTF
>TRBJ1-4|TRBV18
CASSSTSSGAKREKLFF
>TRBJ1-2|TRBV6-1
CASSEREYGYTF
>TRBJ1-2|TRBV4-2
CASSQLQGTANYGYTF
>TRBJ1-5|TRBV2
CASSEQGTVNQPQHF
>TRBJ2-1|TRBV6-2/TRBV6-3
CASSPHPGQGALKEQFF
>TRBJ1-2|TRBV6-5
CASSPVQGEIYGYTF
>TRBJ2-2|TRBV11-3
CASSLGLAGGGELFF
>TRBJ2-7|TRBV9
CASSTAASGGYEQYF
>TRBJ2-7|TRBV28
CASSLGGQYEQYF
>TRBJ2-1|TRBV7-3
CASSLLGARNNEQFF
>TRBJ1-3|TRBV9
CASSVGPGTIGNTIYF
>TRBJ1-1|TRBV5-6
CASSLGARWTGLATEAFF
>TRBJ2-3|TRBV27
CASTTGIQGLDTQYF
>TRBJ2-5|TRBV28
CASSLQGMGETQYF
>TRBJ2-3|TRBV5-5
CASSSSGNTRTHTQYF
>TRBJ2-5|TRBV28
CASSSLETQYF
>TRBJ2-5|TRBV7-9
CASSGTVQETQYF
>TRBJ1-1|TRBV6-6
CASSYTGPPDTEAFF
>TRBJ2-5|TRBV24-1
CATSDSGWETQYF
>TRBJ1-5|TRBV28
CASSSPGQGRSNQPQHF
>TRBJ2-3|TRBV9
CASSDLPMTSGGPKDTQYF
>TRBJ2-1|TRBV4-1
CASSQPGQKNEQFF
>TRBJ2-6|TRBV19
CASSPSAVASGANVLTF